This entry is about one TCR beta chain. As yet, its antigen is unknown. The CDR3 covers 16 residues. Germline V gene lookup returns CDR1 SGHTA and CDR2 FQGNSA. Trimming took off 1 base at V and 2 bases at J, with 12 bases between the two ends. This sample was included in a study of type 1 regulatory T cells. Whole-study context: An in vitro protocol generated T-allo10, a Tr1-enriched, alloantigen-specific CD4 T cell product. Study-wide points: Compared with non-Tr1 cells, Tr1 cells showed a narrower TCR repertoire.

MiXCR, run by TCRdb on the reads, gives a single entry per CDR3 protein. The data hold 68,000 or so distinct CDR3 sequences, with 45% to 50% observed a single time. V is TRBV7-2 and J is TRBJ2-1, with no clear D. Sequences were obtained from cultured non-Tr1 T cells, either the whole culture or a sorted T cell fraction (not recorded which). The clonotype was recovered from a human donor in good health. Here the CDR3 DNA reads TGTGCCAGCAGCTTAGAACCCCTATCCCCCTACAATGAGCAGTTCTTC. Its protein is CASSLEPLSPYNEQFF.